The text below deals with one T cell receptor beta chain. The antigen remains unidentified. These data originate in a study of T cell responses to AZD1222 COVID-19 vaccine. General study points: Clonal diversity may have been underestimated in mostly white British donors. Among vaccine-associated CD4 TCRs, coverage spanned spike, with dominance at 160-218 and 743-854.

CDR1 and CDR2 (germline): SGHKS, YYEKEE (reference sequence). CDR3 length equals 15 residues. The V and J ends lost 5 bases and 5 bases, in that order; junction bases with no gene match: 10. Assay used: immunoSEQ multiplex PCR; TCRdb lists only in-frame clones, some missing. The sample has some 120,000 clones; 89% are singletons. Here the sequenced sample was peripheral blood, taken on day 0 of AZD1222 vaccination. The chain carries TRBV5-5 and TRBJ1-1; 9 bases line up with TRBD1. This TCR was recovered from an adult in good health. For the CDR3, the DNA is TGTGCCAGCAGAACCGCCGGGACAGGGAGGACTGAAGCTTTCTTT. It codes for CASRTAGTGRTEAFF.